A single sample gave rise to the 26 T cell receptor beta chains below, sequenced in a study of T-cell memory formation after mild COVID-19. TCRdb re-derived calls from the 5' RACE reads in MiXCR, one entry per CDR3 protein. The sample holds around 200,000 distinct CDR3 sequences, about 20% seen once. The sequencing sample was made of PBMCs or a T cell subset sorted from them (not recorded which). Receptors were obtained from an adult woman who had mild COVID-19 (a few samples of this study predate the infection). Cell type and time point are not known.

The table lists this clonotype with many counts. V and J are TRBV2 and TRBJ1-5; 8 bases fit TRBD1. Germline V gives CDR1 SNHLY, CDR2 FYNNEI. The CDR3 extends over 18 amino acids. The V and J ends lost 5 bases and 2 bases, in that order; junction bases with no gene match: 14. CDR3 sequence reads: CASSNKVPAGQGNQPQHF. CDR3 in DNA: TGTGCCAGCAGTAACAAAGTCCCCGCGGGACAGGGCAATCAGCCCCAGCATTTT.

This clonotype was detected only a few times. In DNA, the CDR3 is TGTGCCAGCAGCCCCTGGGTAGCGGGGGGGTACAATGAGCAGTTCTTC. Residues: CASSPWVAGGYNEQFF. The J gene is TRBJ2-1, the V gene TRBV7-2; 11 positions match TRBD2. With V trimmed by 5 bases and J by 4 bases, 7 bases remained unmatched. The CDR3 runs to 16 residues. Germline CDR1 SGHTA, CDR2 FQGNSA. The variable domain in full, completed from reference TRBV7-2 and TRBJ2-1, reads GAGVSQSPSNKVTEKGKDVELRCDPISGHTALYWYRQSLGQGLEFLIYFQGNSAPDKSGLPSDRFSAERTGGSVSTLTIQRTQQEDSAVYLCASSPWVAGGYNEQFFGPGTRLTVL.

The chain is built from TRBV6-6 and TRBJ2-3; TRBD2 aligns across 9 bases. The CDR3 consists of 17 residues. The ends lost 6 bases at V and 3 bases at J; junction bases unmatched: 13. The germline gives CDR1 MNHNY, CDR2 SVGAGI (reference sequence). CDR3 protein: CASSPLVAGGLTDTQYF. In DNA form, the CDR3 reads TGTGCCAGCAGCCCCCTGGTGGCGGGAGGGCTGACAGATACGCAGTATTTT.

The chain links TRBV11-2 to TRBJ2-1; D is unresolved. Trimming shortened V by 1 base and J by 5 bases, and 6 bases separated the two germline ends. Per the germline V gene, CDR1 is SGHAT and CDR2 is FQNNGV. The CDR3 loop spans 13 amino acids. The CDR3 nucleotides are TGTGCCAGCAGCTTAGTAGGGAACAATGAGCAGTTCTTC. It yields the protein CASSLVGNNEQFF.

This clonotype was detected only a few times. V usage is TRBV9 and J usage is TRBJ1-1, with D hard to call. Germline V gene data show CDR1 as SGDLS and CDR2 as YYNGEE. The germline V and J ends were trimmed by 0 bases and 1 base, with 13 bases remaining between them. This CDR3 has 16 residues. The CDR3 is CASSVEVHPANTEAFF. CDR3 sequence (DNA): TGTGCCAGCAGCGTAGAGGTACACCCAGCGAACACTGAAGCTTTCTTT.

J is TRBJ2-1 and V is TRBV29-1, with TRBD1 as a possible D gene (5 bases). V gave up 6 bases and J gave up 1 base, with 13 bases separating them. Germline V gene lookup returns CDR1 SQVTM and CDR2 ANQGSEA. This CDR3 comprises 14 residues. The CDR3 is CSVVPDSSYNEQFF. In DNA form, the CDR3 reads TGCAGCGTCGTTCCAGACAGTTCCTACAATGAGCAGTTCTTC.

The sample holds a few counts of this clonotype. The chain's CDR3 is CASSRGQGGTGELFF. The CDR3 DNA reads TGTGCCAGCAGCCGAGGACAGGGGGGGACCGGGGAGCTGTTTTTT. This chain joins TRBV3-1 and TRBJ2-2; 10 nucleotides line up with TRBD1. The CDR3 has 15 amino acids. After removal of 4 bases from V and 5 bases from J, the junction contained 4 bases not matched to a gene. The germline V gene has CDR1 LGHDT and CDR2 YNNKEL (reference sequence).

V and J are TRBV9 and TRBJ2-1, with 10 bases identical to TRBD2. Trimming removed 0 bases from V and 6 bases from J; junction bases left unmatched: 3. This CDR3 is 15 amino acids long. The germline V gene encodes CDR1 SGDLS and CDR2 YYNGEE. CDR3 amino acids: CASSVESGRANEQFF. For the CDR3, the DNA is TGTGCCAGCAGCGTAGAAAGCGGGAGGGCCAATGAGCAGTTCTTC. The full variable domain, in which reference TRBV9 and TRBJ2-1 provide the parts outside the CDR3, is DSGVTQTPKHLITATGQRVTLRCSPRSGDLSVYWYQQSLDQGLQFLIQYYNGEERAKGNILERFSAQQFPDLHSELNLSSLELGDSALYFCASSVESGRANEQFFGPGTRLTVL.

The CDR3 region has the DNA TGCAGTGCTAGAGATGGGGCCTTCAGTTATCAGCCCCAGCATTTT. It codes for CSARDGAFSYQPQHF. The chain joins TRBV20-1 to TRBJ1-5; maybe TRBD1 (5 bases). CDR1 and CDR2 (germline): DFQATT, SNEGSKA (reference sequence). The CDR3 runs to 15 residues. The V and J ends lost 0 bases and 5 bases respectively, with 14 bases between them.

This clonotype was counted a few times. The chain recombines TRBV4-1 with TRBJ2-2, with 7 nucleotides matching TRBD2. CDR3 size: 15 residues. Germline V CDR1 and CDR2: MGHRA, YSYEKL. After removal of 4 bases from V and 2 bases from J, the junction contained 4 bases not matched to a gene. CDR3 protein: CASSPPSGNTGELFF. In nucleotides, the CDR3 is TGCGCCAGCAGCCCGCCTAGCGGAAACACCGGGGAGCTGTTTTTT.

The sample holds a few counts of this clonotype. The rearrangement uses TRBV4-1 and TRBJ1-5; no clear D gene. The V end lost 0 bases, the J end lost 7 bases, and 7 bases lay between the germline ends. CDR1 is MGHRA, CDR2 YSYEKL, per germline. The CDR3 is 13 amino acids. CDR3 in amino acids: CASSQEGLQPQHF. CDR3 nucleotide sequence: TGCGCCAGCAGCCAAGAGGGCTTACAGCCCCAGCATTTT.

The table lists this clonotype with a few counts. The rearrangement links TRBV24-1 to TRBJ1-5; D gene unclear. V lost 2 bases and J 5 bases, leaving 15 bases between the germline ends. The CDR3 spans 16 residues. Germline V gene data show CDR1 as KGHDR and CDR2 as SFDVKD. The CDR3 region is CATSDSRASDYQPQHF. CDR3 DNA sequence: TGTGCCACCAGTGATTCCCGCGCGAGCGATTATCAGCCCCAGCATTTT.

This clonotype was seen only a few times. The J gene is TRBJ1-5, the V gene TRBV29-1; a possible D gene is TRBD1 (6 bases). The CDR3 length is 13 residues. V lost 6 bases and J 7 bases, leaving 16 bases between the germline ends. Germline-derived CDR1 and CDR2 are SQVTM and ANQGSEA. CDR3 sequence: CSVGVGGGQPQHF. The DNA for the CDR3 is TGCAGCGTGGGGGTCGGGGGCGGACAGCCCCAGCATTTT.

This clonotype was seen only a few times. The V and J genes are TRBV29-1 and TRBJ2-1; 11 bases are a match to TRBD2. V was pared by 7 bases and J by 3 bases, with 8 bases of the junction left unmatched. The CDR3 is 15 amino acids. CDR1 and CDR2 (germline): SQVTM, ANQGSEA. CDR3 nucleotides: TGCAGCGCCGCCGGGACTAGCGGACTCTACAATGAGCAGTTCTTC. Translation: CSAAGTSGLYNEQFF.

This clonotype was counted a few times. This chain connects TRBV7-2 to TRBJ2-7; 8 bases line up with TRBD1. The J segment lost 2 bases and the V segment lost 5 bases, leaving 17 bases of the junction unmatched. Per germline, CDR1 SGHTA and CDR2 FQGNSA. This CDR3 has 18 residues. The CDR3 sequence is CASSPLGQGSIPAYEQYF. The CDR3 DNA reads as TGTGCCAGCAGCCCACTTGGACAGGGCTCAATTCCTGCCTACGAGCAGTACTTC.

The V gene is TRBV4-1, the J gene TRBJ1-4; D not resolved. V lost 0 bases, J lost 6 bases, and 8 bases lay in between. The CDR3 contains 14 residues. Germline V lookup: CDR1 MGHRA, CDR2 YSYEKL. CDR3 loop: CASSQDFPDEKLFF. CDR3 DNA: TGCGCCAGCAGCCAAGATTTCCCAGATGAAAAACTGTTTTTT.

This clonotype showed up just a few times. V gene TRBV7-2 combines with J gene TRBJ2-3, with TRBD2 identical over 13 bases. Trimming cost V 0 bases and J 4 bases; bases outside gene matches: 7. The length of the CDR3 is 18 residues. Germline assignment: CDR1 SGHTA and CDR2 FQGNSA. CDR3 sequence: CASSLAKLAGGLADTQYF. The CDR3 nucleotides read TGTGCCAGCAGCTTAGCCAAACTAGCGGGGGGGCTGGCAGATACGCAGTATTTT.

The rearrangement uses TRBV4-1 and TRBJ1-2; D is uncertain. Trimming took 0 bases from V and 4 from J, leaving 6 bases between them. The CDR3 is made up of 13 amino acids. Per the germline V gene, CDR1 is MGHRA and CDR2 is YSYEKL. The CDR3 DNA follows: TGCGCCAGCAGCCAAGAGCTCAGCTATGGCTACACCTTC. This sequence encodes CASSQELSYGYTF.

Only a few counts were recorded for this clonotype. The rearrangement links TRBV6-6 to TRBJ2-5, with D hard to call. The CDR3 extends over 17 amino acids. The V end lost 5 bases, the J end lost 5 bases, and 24 bases lay between the germline ends. The germline V gene has CDR1 MNHNY and CDR2 SVGAGI (reference sequence). DNA of the CDR3: TGTGCCAGCAGTACTTTATTCCGGGCCACCCAGTGGGAGACCCAGTACTTC. Its translation: CASSTLFRATQWETQYF.

The chain carries TRBV20-1 and TRBJ2-7; D is perhaps TRBD2 (6 bases). Germline values: CDR1 DFQATT, CDR2 SNEGSKA (reference sequence). V was cut by 6 bases and J by 3 bases, with 9 bases left in between. This CDR3 comprises 11 residues. CDR3 nucleotide sequence: TGCAGTGCCCCGGGGGACTACGAGCAGTACTTC. Protein: CSAPGDYEQYF.

The V gene is TRBV20-1, the J gene TRBJ2-3, with 8 nucleotides matching TRBD2. CDR1 and CDR2 from the germline V gene are DFQATT and SNEGSKA (reference sequence). The V segment lost 1 base and the J segment 4 bases; nucleotides outside the gene matches: 7. The CDR3 totals 15 residues. The CDR3 reads CSARGLATVADTQYF. The CDR3 DNA sequence: TGCAGTGCTAGAGGACTAGCGACAGTGGCAGATACGCAGTATTTT.

In its sample, this clonotype was seen many times. The chain is built from TRBV24-1 and TRBJ2-3, with 10 positions matching TRBD2. Germline V CDR1 and CDR2: KGHDR, SFDVKD. Trimming removed 1 base from V and 3 bases from J; junction bases left unmatched: 9. The CDR3 is 18 amino acids. CDR3: CATSDFKREGQMTDTQYF. The DNA for the CDR3 is TGTGCCACCAGTGATTTCAAGCGGGAGGGCCAAATGACAGATACGCAGTATTTT.

This clonotype was seen only a few times. The chain couples TRBV29-1 to TRBJ2-1; D is perhaps TRBD1 or TRBD2 (5 bases each). Germline values: CDR1 SQVTM, CDR2 ANQGSEA. CDR3 length: 11 amino acids. V shed 6 bases and J shed 12 bases, with 15 bases lying between them. The chain's CDR3 is CSVDSGQGQFF. DNA of the CDR3: TGCAGCGTGGACTCAGGACAAGGGCAGTTCTTC.

This clonotype showed up just once. The chain has TRBV7-9 and TRBJ1-1, with 9 bases aligning to TRBD1. J lost 3 bases, V lost 3 bases, and 20 bases had no gene match. Germline V CDR1 and CDR2: SEHNR, FQNEAQ (reference sequence). The CDR3 has 20 amino acids. The CDR3 loop is CASSFPIDGSHRGLDTEAFF. The CDR3 DNA follows: TGTGCCAGCAGCTTCCCTATTGATGGGTCCCACAGGGGGCTGGACACTGAAGCTTTCTTT.

The chain has TRBV12-3 or TRBV12-4 and TRBJ2-7; D is possibly TRBD1 (6 bases). The CDR3 length is 15 residues. V lost 5 bases, J lost 0 bases, and 14 bases lay in between. DNA of the CDR3: TGTGCCAGCAGTGGGACACGTAAAAGCTCCTACGAGCAGTACTTC. It is translated as CASSGTRKSSYEQYF.

In its sample, this clonotype was seen a few times. The chain is built from TRBV4-2 and TRBJ2-7; D remains unclear. Germline assignment: CDR1 LGHNA and CDR2 YNFKEQ. The V end was cut by 0 bases, the J end by 3 bases, with 9 bases between. This CDR3 spans 14 amino acids. In DNA, the CDR3 is TGTGCCAGCAGCCAAGATCAGCCGGACTACGAGCAGTACTTC. It codes for CASSQDQPDYEQYF.